A selection of T cell receptor beta chains follows, all from one sample in a study of response to subunit inactivated influenza vaccine. One entry per CDR3 protein results from TCRdb running MiXCR on the RT-PCR reads. The sample yields around 190,000 distinct CDR3 sequences, roughly 14% seen once. The source material was CD8+ T cells sorted from PBMCs, sampled around 5 days after vaccination. Every receptor here comes from a man aged 45-65 years who received an inactivated influenza vaccine. CDR3s include the opening cysteine and the closing phenylalanine or tryptophan.

>TRBV7-2|TRBJ2-2
CASSSPIAELFF
>TRBV28|TRBJ2-5
CASSPYPRLQETQYF
>TRBV4-1|TRBJ2-3
CASSRLGDTQYF
>TRBV20-1|TRBJ2-1
CSATIVLAGNTNEQFF
>TRBV5-6|TRBJ2-7
CAMSPGLPYEQYF
>TRBV28|TRBJ2-1
CATEGSYNEQFF
>TRBV10-3|TRBJ1-1
CAIQRENTEAFF
>TRBV7-6|TRBJ2-3
CASMDRGTDTQYF
>TRBV12-3/TRBV12-4|TRBJ1-1
CASQPGQGTEAFF
>TRBV12-3/TRBV12-4|TRBJ1-6
CASSPGYDSPLHF
>TRBV25-1|TRBJ2-7
CASSPQADPRAYEQYF
>TRBV12-3/TRBV12-4|TRBJ1-1
CASSLVRGGTEAFF
>TRBV5-4|TRBJ2-7
CASSLGREQYF
>TRBV7-3|TRBJ2-7
CASSLTSGSEQYF
>TRBV6-4|TRBJ2-3
CATPRIPRPSPGDTQYF
>TRBV20-1|TRBJ2-7
CSASPDPSVYEQYF
>TRBV6-5|TRBJ1-2
CASIGPYGYTF
>TRBV5-5|TRBJ1-5
CASSFDRARNQPQHF
>TRBV15|TRBJ2-1
CATSRKLAGVHNEQFF
>TRBV29-1|TRBJ1-1
CSVRARGKTEAFF
>TRBV24-1|TRBJ2-3
CATSPTGGTDTQYF
>TRBV4-1|TRBJ2-5
CASSPLTRKTETQYF
>TRBV7-9|TRBJ1-2
CASSLGGGQNYGYTF
>TRBV5-1|TRBJ2-7
CASTLGMGGAYEQYF
>TRBV27|TRBJ2-7
CASSLSPAGSYEQYF
>TRBV20-1|TRBJ2-2
CSARDSFQTGELFF
>TRBV11-2|TRBJ2-3
CASSLFGGGATDTQYF
>TRBV4-1|TRBJ1-3
CASSPWDTSGNTIYF
>TRBV9|TRBJ2-5
CASGGGQETQYF
>TRBV12-3/TRBV12-4|TRBJ2-3
CASSFVGVDTDTQYF
>TRBV6-2/TRBV6-3|TRBJ1-5
CASSYWHQPQHF
>TRBV2|TRBJ2-7
CASSEGRVYEQYF
>TRBV29-1|TRBJ1-4
CSVYFLGGGEKLFF
>TRBV12-3/TRBV12-4|TRBJ2-1
CASRLDLYNEQFF
>TRBV14|TRBJ2-5
CASSQGLAVIQETQYF
>TRBV12-3/TRBV12-4|TRBJ1-1
CASSPAASGTEAFF
>TRBV24-1|TRBJ2-2
CATRSQGAAGELFF
>TRBV28|TRBJ2-7
CASSSSLPPYEQYF
>TRBV24-1|TRBJ2-2
CATSVTGTGNRGELFF
>TRBV15|TRBJ1-5
CATSREVDRKYSNQPQHF
>TRBV12-3/TRBV12-4|TRBJ1-6
CASSSSGFSYNSPLHF
>TRBV18|TRBJ2-7
CASSPEGQGLYEQYF
>TRBV9|TRBJ2-2
CASSAWDRNTGELFF